Following are 26 T cell receptor beta chains from one sample sequenced in a study of blood T cell repertoires in COVID-19. TCRdb's copy holds only in-frame clones and misses some; the assay was immunoSEQ multiplex PCR. Of a few hundred thousand clones listed, 80% to 90% are singletons. Sequenced input: PBMCs or T cells enriched from blood (not recorded which). The receptors were gathered from a woman aged 40 to 49 with acute COVID-19.

This clone was found a few times. CDR3 protein: CASSQDRGQGDGYTF. In DNA form, the CDR3 reads TGCGCCAGCAGCCAAGATCGGGGACAGGGAGATGGCTACACCTTC. This sequence joins TRBV4-3 and TRBJ1-2; 9 nucleotides line up with TRBD1. V trimming: 0 bases; J trimming: 6 bases; junction bases outside the gene matches: 5. The CDR3 has 15 residues. Germline V CDR1 and CDR2: LGHNA, YSLEER.

The CDR3 coding sequence is TGTGCCAGCAGACAACAGGGGGGAGGTGAGACCCAGTACTTC. Translation gives CASRQQGGGETQYF. V and J are TRBV28 and TRBJ2-5; 8 positions agree with TRBD1. This CDR3 comprises 14 residues. Per the germline V gene, CDR1 is MDHEN and CDR2 is SYDVKM. The V segment lost 6 bases and the J segment 5 bases; nucleotides outside the gene matches: 8.

This clone was counted a single time. The gene calls are TRBV5-4 and TRBJ1-2, with 8 bases identical to TRBD1. The germline V gene has CDR1 SGHNT and CDR2 YYREEE (reference sequence). This CDR3 spans 14 amino acids. With 0 bases clipped from V and 5 bases from J, the junction kept 3 bases outside the gene matches. The CDR3 sequence is CASSLGDRSYGYTF. The CDR3 nucleotides read TGTGCCAGCAGCTTGGGGGACAGGTCTTATGGCTACACCTTC.

V gene TRBV20-1 combines with J gene TRBJ1-1; D not resolved. The CDR3 sequence is 11 residues long. The V end was cut by 5 bases, the J end by 7 bases, with 11 bases between. CDR1 and CDR2 from the germline V gene are DFQATT and SNEGSKA (reference sequence). CDR3 sequence: CSASPGREAFF. DNA of the CDR3: TGCAGTGCTTCCCCAGGCCGTGAAGCTTTCTTT.

This clone was counted between two and nine times. The rearrangement joins TRBV7-9 to TRBJ2-5, with D possibly TRBD2 on 6 matching bases. CDR3 length equals 14 residues. Germline V lookup: CDR1 SEHNR, CDR2 FQNEAQ (reference sequence). V was cut by 0 bases and J by 5 bases, with 10 bases left in between. The CDR3 is CASSLAGGEETQYF. The DNA of the CDR3 is TGTGCCAGCAGCTTAGCGGGAGGAGAGGAGACCCAGTACTTC.

This chain uses TRBV18 with TRBJ2-7, with D perhaps matching TRBD1 (5 bases). V lost 4 bases to trimming and J lost 4 bases, with 11 bases between them. CDR1 KGHSH and CDR2 LQKENI come from the germline V gene. The CDR3 has 13 residues. The chain's CDR3 is CASSRGGDYEQYF. CDR3 bases: TGTGCCAGCTCACGGGGCGGAGATTACGAGCAGTACTTC.

The rearrangement joins TRBV24-1 to TRBJ2-1, with a weak D call TRBD1 (6 bases). Germline V gives CDR1 KGHDR, CDR2 SFDVKD. The CDR3 runs 12 residues. Between the trimmed V and J ends, which lost 7 bases and 10 bases, there was a span of 13 bases. CDR3 nucleotides: TGTGCCACCAGCGTCGACAGGCAGGAGCAGTTCTTC. Translated, it gives CATSVDRQEQFF.

The CDR3 sequence: CSVGKRVDTEAFF. The DNA for the CDR3 is TGCAGCGTTGGTAAGAGGGTGGACACTGAAGCTTTCTTT. The rearrangement joins TRBV29-1 to TRBJ1-1, with D uncertain. The CDR3 length is 13 residues. CDR1 is SQVTM and CDR2 is ANQGSEA in the germline V gene. V gave up 4 bases and J gave up 3 bases, with 12 bases separating them.

The chain has TRBV10-3 and TRBJ2-3; 7 nucleotides line up with TRBD1. CDR3 size: 14 residues. With V trimmed by 11 bases and J by 2 bases, 10 bases remained unmatched. Germline CDR1 reads ENHRY; CDR2 reads SYGVKD. Written as DNA, the CDR3 is TGTGCCGCCCGACCGGGACAGAACACAGATACGCAGTATTTT. Its protein product is CAARPGQNTDTQYF.

The rearrangement links TRBV2 to TRBJ1-4; 8 positions match TRBD1. V lost 10 bases and J lost 4; bases outside the gene matches: 11. The CDR3 sequence is 15 residues long. CDR1 is SNHLY and CDR2 is FYNNEI in the germline V gene. CDR3 sequence reads: CATTTGQGRNEKLFF. As DNA, the CDR3 is TGTGCCACCACAACTGGACAGGGCCGTAATGAAAAACTGTTTTTT.

The V and J genes are TRBV6-5 and TRBJ1-2; no reliable D call. The CDR3 is 16 amino acids. The germline V and J ends were trimmed by 2 bases and 6 bases, with 19 bases remaining between them. Germline lookup yields CDR1 MNHEY and CDR2 SVGAGI. CDR3 nucleotide sequence: TGTGCCAGCAGTTACCGTCTGGACCGACTAAGCCATGGCTACACCTTC. Protein product: CASSYRLDRLSHGYTF.

This clone was observed a handful of times. The CDR3 region is CASSRDRLQETQYF. The DNA of the CDR3 is TGTGCCAGCAGCCGGGACAGACTCCAAGAGACCCAGTACTTC. This chain connects TRBV11-2 to TRBJ2-5; 7 nucleotides align to TRBD1. Germline V gene data show CDR1 as SGHAT and CDR2 as FQNNGV. The ends lost 5 bases at V and 1 base at J; junction bases unmatched: 4. This CDR3 has 14 residues.

The J gene is TRBJ2-7, the V gene TRBV5-1; possibly TRBD2 for D (5 bases). V was trimmed by 1 base and J by 2 bases, leaving 13 bases between them. Germline CDR1 SGHRS, CDR2 YFSETQ. The CDR3 contains 15 residues. The CDR3 loop is CASSLTQPGTYEQYF. The CDR3 coding sequence is TGCGCCAGCAGCTTGACCCAACCGGGGACCTACGAGCAGTACTTC.

V is TRBV19 and J is TRBJ1-4; D might be TRBD1 (5 bases). CDR3 length: 15 residues. Trimming removed 3 bases at V and 4 bases at J, with 12 bases between. Germline assignment: CDR1 LNHDA and CDR2 SQIVND (reference sequence). The CDR3 bases are TGTGCCAGTAGTATCGGGCAGGGCGATAATGAAAAACTGTTTTTT. Its protein product is CASSIGQGDNEKLFF.

The chain recombines TRBV10-3 with TRBJ2-5; no reliable D call. Trimming removed 4 bases at V and 3 bases at J, with 12 bases between. CDR1 is ENHRY and CDR2 is SYGVKD in the germline V gene. This CDR3 has 14 residues. CDR3 protein: CAISVMANKETQYF. The CDR3 DNA is TGTGCCATCAGTGTAATGGCCAACAAAGAGACCCAGTACTTC.

CDR3 sequence reads: CASSEFTGEEKLFF. DNA for the CDR3: TGTGCCAGCAGTGAATTCACAGGGGAAGAAAAACTGTTTTTT. This chain joins TRBV25-1 and TRBJ1-4; 7 positions agree with TRBD1. The germline CDR1 and CDR2 sequences are MGHDK and SYGVNS. V dropped 1 base and J dropped 8; count of bases not matched to a gene: 4. The CDR3 spans 14 residues.

Only a few counts were recorded for this clone. This chain links TRBV4-3 with TRBJ1-5; D not certain. Germline V gene sequence: CDR1 LGHNA, CDR2 YSLEER. This CDR3 is built from 17 residues. V shed 0 bases and J shed 0 bases, with 12 bases lying between them. Here the CDR3 DNA reads TGCGCCAGCAGCCAAGAGTGGGGAGGGTATAGCAATCAGCCCCAGCATTTT. Residues: CASSQEWGGYSNQPQHF.

The J gene is TRBJ2-7, the V gene TRBV10-3, with 8 positions matching TRBD2. The CDR3 is made up of 14 amino acids. With V trimmed by 6 bases and J by 4 bases, 8 bases remained unmatched. Germline CDR1 is ENHRY and CDR2 is SYGVKD. In DNA, the CDR3 is TGTGCCATCAGCCGAGCGGGGGACTTTTACGAGCAGTACTTC. Amino acids: CAISRAGDFYEQYF.

V is TRBV7-2 and J is TRBJ1-4; D gene ambiguous. The CDR3 runs to 13 residues. Trimming took 5 bases from V and 5 from J, leaving 9 bases between them. Germline assignment: CDR1 SGHTA and CDR2 FQGNSA. DNA of the CDR3: TGTGCCAGCAGCCGAGAGACAAATGAAAAACTGTTTTTT. Amino acid sequence: CASSRETNEKLFF.

The rearrangement links TRBV6-5 to TRBJ2-7; 9 bases are a match to TRBD1. Germline V CDR1 and CDR2: MNHEY, SVGAGI. This CDR3 is 16 amino acids long. V was clipped by 4 bases and J by 4 bases; unmatched bases: 11. CDR3 sequence (DNA): TGTGCCAGCAGTTTCTCGGGACAGGGTTATGGGTACGAGCAGTACTTC. Translating it yields CASSFSGQGYGYEQYF.

The chain has TRBV28 and TRBJ1-2, with D perhaps TRBD1 (6 bases). V lost 2 bases to trimming and J lost 0 bases, with 13 bases between them. CDR1 MDHEN and CDR2 SYDVKM come from the germline V gene. The CDR3 contains 16 residues. The chain's CDR3 is CASSLGIRTANYGYTF. DNA of the CDR3: TGTGCCAGCAGTTTAGGTATCAGGACAGCTAACTATGGCTACACCTTC.

The rearrangement joins TRBV28 to TRBJ2-4, with 9 bases fitting TRBD1. The CDR3 is 16 amino acids. J lost 8 bases, V lost 8 bases, and 16 bases had no gene match. The germline CDR1 and CDR2 sequences are MDHEN and SYDVKM. The CDR3 protein is CASSLGTGLFRYIQYF. The CDR3 region has the DNA TGTGCCAGCTCCCTGGGGACAGGGTTGTTTCGGTACATTCAGTACTTC.

J is TRBJ2-2 and V is TRBV5-5; tentatively, D is TRBD1 (6 bases). Germline-derived CDR1 and CDR2 are SGHKS and YYEKEE (reference sequence). V dropped 0 bases and J dropped 4 bases, with 10 bases sitting between them. The CDR3 spans 15 residues. The CDR3: CASSLDTGFTGELFF. For the CDR3, the DNA is TGTGCCAGCAGCTTGGACACAGGGTTCACCGGGGAGCTGTTTTTT.

The chain links TRBV7-3 to TRBJ2-3, with TRBD1 as a possible D gene (6 bases). Between the trimmed V and J ends, which lost 5 bases and 2 bases, there was a span of 20 bases. Germline V gene sequence: CDR1 SGHTA, CDR2 FQGTGA. This CDR3 contains 17 residues. The CDR3 coding sequence is TGTGCCAGCAGCCCTTACGTCTCTACAGGGCCCACAGATACGCAGTATTTT. Translation gives CASSPYVSTGPTDTQYF.

The chain couples TRBV9 to TRBJ2-2, with D possibly matching TRBD2 (6 bases). The CDR3 contains 16 residues. In germline, CDR1 is SGDLS, CDR2 YYNGEE. V dropped 3 bases and J dropped 1 base, with 13 bases sitting between them. This CDR3 is CASSGSGLQNTGELFF. The CDR3 nucleotides read TGTGCCAGCAGCGGCTCCGGACTACAGAACACCGGGGAGCTGTTTTTT.

This clone showed up just a few times. DNA for the CDR3: TGTGCCAGTAGTACCGACAGGAGTAATCAGCCCCAGCATTTT. Amino acid sequence: CASSTDRSNQPQHF. The chain is built from TRBV19 and TRBJ1-5; TRBD1 might be the D (6 bases). The V end was cut by 4 bases, the J end by 4 bases, with 11 bases between. This CDR3 has 14 amino acids. In germline, CDR1 is LNHDA, CDR2 SQIVND (reference sequence). Supplemented by reference TRBV19 and TRBJ1-5, the full variable domain reads DGGITQSPKYLFRKEGQNVTLSCEQNLNHDAMYWYRQDPGQGLRLIYYSQIVNDFQKGDIAEGYSVSREKKESFPLTVTSAQKNPTAFYLCASSTDRSNQPQHFGDGTRLSIL.